This TCR beta chain was sequenced in a study of cytomegalovirus exposure and HLA in healthy donors. General study results and limits: The tendency of first-cohort TCR clusters to co-occur in the 120 validation repertoires was the finding of a later analysis.

The donors were members of the validation cohort, which comprised about 130 subjects and was separate from the first cohort of several hundred subjects. On this clone itself: Antigen specificity is unknown.

TCRdb's copy holds only in-frame clones and misses some; the assay was immunoSEQ multiplex PCR. The table includes about 180,000 clones, around 85% detected once. Germline V gene sequence: CDR1 MNHEY, CDR2 SVGAGI. Trimming at V came to 2 bases and at J to 7 bases, leaving 2 bases not matched to a gene. The CDR3 runs to 14 residues. The sequence was collected from a man in his late teens or twenties in good health and CMV-seropositive. The V call is TRBV6-5, the J call TRBJ2-1; 10 nucleotides line up with TRBD1. Sequenced sample: PBMCs. The CDR3: CASSYRDRGNEQFF. CDR3 DNA sequence: TGTGCCAGCAGTTACCGGGACAGGGGTAATGAGCAGTTCTTC.